This T cell receptor (beta chain) was captured by sequencing in a study of CD8 T cells in ankylosing spondylitis. Overall study results and limits: Disease-linked clones bore a CD8+ phenotype and were relatively rare in peripheral blood. Previously reported in reactive arthritis synovial fluid and blood were some of the motif variants. Within ankylosing spondylitis blood, a TCR beta motif made up of fewer than ten highly homologous variants appeared to be characteristic.

This CDR3 has 16 amino acids. V was clipped by 4 bases and J by 1 base; unmatched bases: 5. The authors made TCR beta libraries by quantitative 5'-RACE with molecular barcodes. TCRdb itself ran the 5' RACE reads through MiXCR, one entry per CDR3 protein. The sample carries 230,000 or so distinct CDR3 sequences, about 24% recorded once. With respect to this clonotype: Its antigen remains unidentified.

Material for sequencing was blood, either unsorted or a sorted T cell fraction (not recorded which). This clonotype originated in a male donor with ankylosing spondylitis or in good health (not recorded which). This chain joins TRBV12-3 or TRBV12-4 and TRBJ2-2; 8 bases agree with TRBD2. The CDR3 loop reads CASSYAGGQNTGELFF. As DNA, the CDR3 is TGTGCCAGCAGTTACGCGGGGGGCCAGAACACCGGGGAGCTGTTTTTT.